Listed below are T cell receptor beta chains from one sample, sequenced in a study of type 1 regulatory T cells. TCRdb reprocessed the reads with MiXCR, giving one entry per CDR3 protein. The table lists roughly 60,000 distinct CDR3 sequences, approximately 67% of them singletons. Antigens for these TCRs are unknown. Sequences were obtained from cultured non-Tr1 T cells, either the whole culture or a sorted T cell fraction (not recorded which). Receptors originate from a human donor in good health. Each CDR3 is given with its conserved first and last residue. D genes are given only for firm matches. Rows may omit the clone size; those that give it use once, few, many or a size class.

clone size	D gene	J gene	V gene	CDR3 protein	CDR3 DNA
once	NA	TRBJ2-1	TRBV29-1	CSAGAGLGVGETQFF	TGCAGCGCTGGGGCGGGACTTGGAGTAGGGGAGACCCAGTTCTTC
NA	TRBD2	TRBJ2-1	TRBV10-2	CASSESPWLAGGGNEQFF	TGCGCCAGCAGTGAGTCGCCGTGGCTAGCGGGAGGGGGCAATGAGCAGTTCTTC
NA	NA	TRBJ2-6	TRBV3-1	CASSRTRDGSSGANVLTF	TGTGCCAGCAGCCGCACCCGGGACGGTAGCTCTGGGGCCAACGTCCTGACTTTC
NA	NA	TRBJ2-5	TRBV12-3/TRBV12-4	CASRGRETQYF	TGTGCCAGCAGGGGTCGAGAGACCCAGTACTTC
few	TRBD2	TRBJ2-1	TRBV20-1	CSAKSGRVLYGEQFF	TGCAGTGCTAAGAGCGGGAGGGTCCTTTACGGTGAGCAGTTCTTC
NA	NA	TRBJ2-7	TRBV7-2	CASSFPGLDLEQYF	TGTGCCAGCAGCTTTCCCGGTCTAGATCTCGAGCAGTACTTC
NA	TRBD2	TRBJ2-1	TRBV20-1	CSAAPHGRANNEQFF	TGCAGTGCTGCCCCCCACGGGAGGGCTAACAATGAGCAGTTCTTC
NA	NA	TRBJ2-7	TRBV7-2	CASSPGGLQYF	TGTGCCAGCAGCCCAGGGGGACTGCAGTACTTC
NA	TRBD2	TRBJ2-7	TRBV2	CASRRAGAYEQYF	TGTGCCAGCAGAAGAGCGGGAGCCTACGAGCAGTACTTC
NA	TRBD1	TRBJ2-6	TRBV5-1	CASSRDRGAGANVLTF	TGCGCCAGCAGCAGGGACAGGGGGGCTGGGGCCAACGTCCTGACTTTC
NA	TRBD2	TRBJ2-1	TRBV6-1	CASSPSLGGRVNEQFF	TGTGCCAGCAGTCCCTCTCTGGGCGGGAGGGTCAATGAGCAGTTCTTC
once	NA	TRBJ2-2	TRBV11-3	CASSLTGNTGELFF	TGTGCCAGCAGTTTAACGGGGAACACCGGGGAGCTGTTTTTT
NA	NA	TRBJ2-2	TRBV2	CASSVEGWRNTGELFF	TGTGCCAGCAGTGTAGAAGGGTGGAGGAACACCGGGGAGCTGTTTTTT
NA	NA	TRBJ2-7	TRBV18	CASSPGPNEQYF	TGTGCCAGCTCACCAGGGCCCAACGAGCAGTACTTC
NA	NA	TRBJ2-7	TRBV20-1	CSASVPLSGAYEQYF	TGCAGTGCTAGTGTTCCCCTTAGCGGAGCCTACGAGCAGTACTTC
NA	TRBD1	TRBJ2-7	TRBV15	CATSRDRTGERYEQYF	TGTGCCACCAGCAGAGACCGCACAGGGGAGCGGTACGAGCAGTACTTC
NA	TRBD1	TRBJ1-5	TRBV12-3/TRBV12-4	CASSTGTGGLQPQHF	TGTGCCAGCAGCACCGGGACAGGGGGCCTTCAGCCCCAGCATTTT
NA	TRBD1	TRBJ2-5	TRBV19	CASSGGTAKQETQYF	TGTGCCAGTAGCGGTGGGACAGCGAAACAAGAGACCCAGTACTTC
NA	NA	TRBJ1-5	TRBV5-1	CASSLSVDQPQHF	TGCGCCAGCAGCTTGTCAGTCGATCAGCCCCAGCATTTT
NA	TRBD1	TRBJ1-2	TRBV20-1	CSATRQGDYGYTF	TGCAGTGCTACCCGACAGGGGGACTATGGCTACACCTTC
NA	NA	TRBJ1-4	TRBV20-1	CSARTGNEKLFF	TGCAGTGCTAGAACCGGGAATGAAAAACTGTTTTTT
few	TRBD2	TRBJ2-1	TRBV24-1	CATSDPDSGSSYNEQFF	TGTGCCACCAGTGATCCAGATAGCGGGAGCTCCTACAATGAGCAGTTCTTC
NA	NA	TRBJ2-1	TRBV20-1	CSARDYSGQYYNEQFF	TGCAGTGCTAGAGATTATTCGGGGCAGTACTACAATGAGCAGTTCTTC
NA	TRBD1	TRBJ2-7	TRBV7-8	CASTGQGAYEQYF	TGTGCCAGCACCGGTCAGGGGGCCTACGAGCAGTACTTC
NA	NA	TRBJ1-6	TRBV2	CASSEASLWELNSPLHF	TGTGCCAGCAGTGAAGCTAGCCTGTGGGAGCTGAATTCACCCCTCCACTTT
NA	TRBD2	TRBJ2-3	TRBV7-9	CASSYSQRERTDTQYF	TGTGCCAGCAGCTATAGCCAGCGGGAGCGCACAGATACGCAGTATTTT
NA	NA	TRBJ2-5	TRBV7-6	CASSAQAAETQYF	TGTGCCAGCAGCGCACAAGCGGCAGAGACCCAGTACTTC
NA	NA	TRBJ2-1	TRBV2	CASTQPVVNEQFF	TGTGCCAGCACTCAACCTGTAGTCAATGAGCAGTTCTTC
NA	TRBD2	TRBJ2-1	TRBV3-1	CASSQTSGRAITFF	TGTGCCAGCAGCCAAACTAGCGGGAGGGCAATAACGTTCTTC
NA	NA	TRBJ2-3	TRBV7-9	CASSALSGTDTQYF	TGTGCCAGCAGCGCATTATCTGGGACAGATACGCAGTATTTT
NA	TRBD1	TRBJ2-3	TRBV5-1	CASSSGQRTDTQYF	TGCGCCAGCAGCTCGGGACAGCGCACAGATACGCAGTATTTT
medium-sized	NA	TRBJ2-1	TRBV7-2	CASSPWGVHEQFF	TGTGCCAGCAGCCCATGGGGAGTACATGAGCAGTTCTTC
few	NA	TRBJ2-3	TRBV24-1	CATSRQSTSTDTQYF	TGTGCCACCAGTAGACAGTCCACTTCCACAGATACGCAGTATTTT
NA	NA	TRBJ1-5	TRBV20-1	CSARVSNQPQHF	TGCAGTGCTAGGGTTAGCAATCAGCCCCAGCATTTT
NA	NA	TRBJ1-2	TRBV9	CASSVGGEANYGYTF	TGTGCCAGCAGCGTAGGAGGAGAAGCTAACTATGGCTACACCTTC
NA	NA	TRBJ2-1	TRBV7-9	CASSLHPRNSGQEQFF	TGTGCCAGCAGCTTACATCCCCGGAATAGCGGTCAGGAGCAGTTCTTC
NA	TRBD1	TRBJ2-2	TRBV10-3	CAITRDSTGELFF	TGTGCCATCACTCGGGACAGCACCGGGGAGCTGTTTTTT
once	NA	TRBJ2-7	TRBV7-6	CASSPSSAPLYEQYF	TGTGCCAGCAGCCCCTCGTCGGCCCCACTCTACGAGCAGTACTTC
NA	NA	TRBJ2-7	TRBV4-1	CASSQDWESYEQYF	TGCGCCAGCAGCCAAGATTGGGAGTCCTACGAGCAGTACTTC
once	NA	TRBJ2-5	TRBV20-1	CSADRGVRGETQYF	TGCAGTGCAGACCGAGGGGTTCGAGGGGAGACCCAGTACTTC
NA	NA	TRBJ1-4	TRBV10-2	CTSLDSPNEKLFF	TGCACCTCCCTCGACAGTCCGAATGAAAAACTGTTTTTT
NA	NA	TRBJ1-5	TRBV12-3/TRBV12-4	CASSSGALQPQHF	TGTGCCAGCAGTTCCGGGGCGCTTCAGCCCCAGCATTTT
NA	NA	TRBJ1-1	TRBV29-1	CSVTGRMNTEAFF	TGCAGCGTCACAGGTCGCATGAACACTGAAGCTTTCTTT
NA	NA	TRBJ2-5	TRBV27	CASRESGTGRETQYF	TGTGCCAGCAGGGAAAGTGGGACCGGGCGGGAGACCCAGTACTTC
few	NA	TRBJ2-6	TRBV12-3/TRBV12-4	CASSPNAGSGANVLTF	TGTGCCAGCAGCCCTAACGCGGGTTCCGGGGCCAACGTCCTGACTTTC
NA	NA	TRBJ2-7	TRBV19	CASNRGGTSYEQYF	TGTGCCAGTAACCGAGGCGGGACCTCGTACGAGCAGTACTTC
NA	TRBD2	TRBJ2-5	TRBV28	CASSYASGSIETQYF	TGTGCCAGCAGTTACGCTAGCGGGAGTATTGAGACCCAGTACTTC
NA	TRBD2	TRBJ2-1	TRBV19	CASSKLAGGGEQFF	TGTGCCAGTAGTAAACTAGCGGGAGGAGGAGAGCAGTTCTTC
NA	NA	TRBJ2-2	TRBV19	CASRRQNSNTGELFF	TGTGCCAGTAGACGACAGAATTCGAACACCGGGGAGCTGTTTTTT
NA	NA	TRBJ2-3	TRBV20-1	CSAKDWTPSTDTQYF	TGCAGTGCTAAAGACTGGACCCCAAGCACAGATACGCAGTATTTT
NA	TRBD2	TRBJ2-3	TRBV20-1	CSAIPLAGVADTQYF	TGCAGTGCTATTCCTCTAGCGGGAGTAGCAGATACGCAGTATTTT
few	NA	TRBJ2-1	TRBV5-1	CASSRDQNEQFF	TGCGCCAGCAGCCGAGACCAAAATGAGCAGTTCTTC
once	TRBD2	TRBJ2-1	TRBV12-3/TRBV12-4	CASSSSGTRNEQFF	TGTGCCAGCAGTTCCTCCGGGACTAGAAATGAGCAGTTCTTC
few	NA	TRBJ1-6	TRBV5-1	CASSSRTDYNSPLHF	TGCGCCAGCAGCAGCAGGACGGACTATAATTCACCCCTCCACTTT
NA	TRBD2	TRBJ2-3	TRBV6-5	CASSPRLAGGADTQYF	TGTGCCAGCAGCCCTCGACTAGCGGGAGGGGCAGATACGCAGTATTTT
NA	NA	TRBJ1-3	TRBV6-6	CASSYTSFSGNTIYF	TGTGCCAGCAGTTACACCTCGTTCTCTGGAAACACCATATATTTT
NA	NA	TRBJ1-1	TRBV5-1	CASSLAGESGAFF	TGCGCCAGCAGCTTGGCCGGGGAAAGTGGAGCTTTCTTT
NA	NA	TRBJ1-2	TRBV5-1	CASSFDGVNYGYTF	TGCGCCAGCAGCTTTGACGGAGTAAACTATGGCTACACCTTC